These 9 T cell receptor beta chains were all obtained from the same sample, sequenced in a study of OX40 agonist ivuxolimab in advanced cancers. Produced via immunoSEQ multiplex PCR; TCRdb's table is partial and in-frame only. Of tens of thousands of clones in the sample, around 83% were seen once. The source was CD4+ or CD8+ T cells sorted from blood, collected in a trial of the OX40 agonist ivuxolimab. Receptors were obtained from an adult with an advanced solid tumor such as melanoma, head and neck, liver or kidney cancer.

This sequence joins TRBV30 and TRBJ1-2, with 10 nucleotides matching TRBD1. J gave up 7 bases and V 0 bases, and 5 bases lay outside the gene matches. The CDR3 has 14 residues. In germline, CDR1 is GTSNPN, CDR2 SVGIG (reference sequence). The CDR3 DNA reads TGTGCCTGGAGTGTAGACAGGGGGCAAGCTGGCTACACCTTC. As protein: CAWSVDRGQAGYTF.

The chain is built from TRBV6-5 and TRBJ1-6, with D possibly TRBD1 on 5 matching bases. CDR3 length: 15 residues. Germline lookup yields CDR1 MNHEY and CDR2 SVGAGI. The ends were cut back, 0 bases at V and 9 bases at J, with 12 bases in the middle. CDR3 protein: CASSYSGRDPSPLHF. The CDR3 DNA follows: TGTGCCAGCAGTTACTCGGGCAGGGATCCTTCACCCCTCCACTTT.

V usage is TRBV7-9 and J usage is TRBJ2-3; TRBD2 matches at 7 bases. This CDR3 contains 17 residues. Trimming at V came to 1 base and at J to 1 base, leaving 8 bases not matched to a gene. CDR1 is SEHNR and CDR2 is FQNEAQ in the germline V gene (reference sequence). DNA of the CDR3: TGTGCCAGCAGCTTAGTCTCTCTTCGGGGGGGCACAGATACGCAGTATTTT. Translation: CASSLVSLRGGTDTQYF.

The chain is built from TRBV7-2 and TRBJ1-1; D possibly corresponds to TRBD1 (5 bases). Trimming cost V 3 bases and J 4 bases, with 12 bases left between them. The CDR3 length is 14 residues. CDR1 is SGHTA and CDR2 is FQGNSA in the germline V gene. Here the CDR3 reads CASSLGGAVTEAFF. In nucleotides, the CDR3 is TGTGCCAGCAGCTTGGGAGGGGCCGTCACTGAAGCTTTCTTT. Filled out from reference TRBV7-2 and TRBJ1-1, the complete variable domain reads GAGVSQSPSNKVTEKGKDVELRCDPISGHTALYWYRQSLGQGLEFLIYFQGNSAPDKSGLPSDRFSAERTGGSVSTLTIQRTQQEDSAVYLCASSLGGAVTEAFFGQGTRLTVV.

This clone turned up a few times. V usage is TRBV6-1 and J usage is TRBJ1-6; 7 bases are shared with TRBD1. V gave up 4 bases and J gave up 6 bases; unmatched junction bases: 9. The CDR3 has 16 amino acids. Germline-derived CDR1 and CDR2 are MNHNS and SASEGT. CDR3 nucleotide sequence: TGTGCCAGCAGTGTGGACAGGTCTTCGCGTAATTCACCCCTCCACTTT. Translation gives CASSVDRSSRNSPLHF.

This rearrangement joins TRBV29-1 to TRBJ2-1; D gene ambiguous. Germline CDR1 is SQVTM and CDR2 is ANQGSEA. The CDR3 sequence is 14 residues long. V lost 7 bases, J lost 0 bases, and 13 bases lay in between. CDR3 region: CSAGKPPSYNEQFF. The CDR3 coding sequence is TGCAGCGCGGGCAAGCCCCCCTCCTACAATGAGCAGTTCTTC.

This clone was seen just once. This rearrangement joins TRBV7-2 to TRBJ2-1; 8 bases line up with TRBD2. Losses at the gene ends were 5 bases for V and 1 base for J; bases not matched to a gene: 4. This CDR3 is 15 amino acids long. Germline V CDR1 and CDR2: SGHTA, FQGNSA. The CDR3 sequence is CASSPLAGSYNEQFF. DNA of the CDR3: TGTGCCAGCAGCCCGCTAGCGGGTTCCTACAATGAGCAGTTCTTC.

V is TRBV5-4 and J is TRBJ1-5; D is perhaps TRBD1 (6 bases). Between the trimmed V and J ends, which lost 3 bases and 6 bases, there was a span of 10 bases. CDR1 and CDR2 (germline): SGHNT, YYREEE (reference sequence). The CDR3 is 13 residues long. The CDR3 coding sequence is TGTGCCAGCAGCTGGGGGGGGGCTCAGCCCCAGCATTTT. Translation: CASSWGGAQPQHF.

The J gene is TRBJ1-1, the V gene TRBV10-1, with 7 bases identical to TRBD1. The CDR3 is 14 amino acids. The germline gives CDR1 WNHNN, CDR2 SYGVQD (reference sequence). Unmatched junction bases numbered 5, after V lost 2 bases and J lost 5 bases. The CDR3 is CASSEADRVTEAFF. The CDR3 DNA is TGCGCCAGCAGTGAGGCCGACAGGGTGACTGAAGCTTTCTTT.